This T cell receptor (beta chain) was captured by sequencing in a study of cytomegalovirus exposure and HLA in healthy donors (dated by TCRdb to 2016 to 2017). Looking at the study overall: An earlier analysis of 550 to 700 of the donors reported 276 Gb of sequence data and approximately 110 million unique TCR beta sequences from about 180 million T cells. An early release covering roughly 600 HLA-typed donors comprised approximately 290 gigabases of sequencing data and around 80 million unique TCR sequences. The genetic ancestry cluster associated with self-reported Caucasian donors included over 80% of the approximately 410 genotyped donors. The study aimed to test whether cataloging public T cell receptors could reveal signatures of past pathogen exposure. Using immunosequencing, the study profiled T cell repertoires from 640 or so subjects and related those repertoires to cytomegalovirus serostatus. Along with the roughly 670-subject first cohort, a separate validation cohort of roughly 110 different subjects was used. High-throughput TCR immunosequencing, statistical association of individual TCRs with disease status, and machine learning were combined to predict cytomegalovirus infection status. In a later analysis, previously published TCR beta repertoires from 550 to 750 donors were re-analyzed and high-resolution HLA genotyping was added so that TCR occurrence patterns could be studied. The later analysis used no new phenotypic data to find candidate immune exposures, relying instead on TCR beta sequences and their occurrence across donors. An earlier analysis of roughly 580 of the donors used high-throughput TCR beta sequencing to judge whether each TCR beta V gene segment behaved as functional or pseudogenic. Alongside the repertoire data, information on donor age, sex, ethnicity and CMV serostatus was compiled. Genome-wide SNP genotypes for about 55% of the roughly 670 donors were used in a later genetic analysis, which treated that subset as a discovery cohort. Every discovery cohort repertoire had been produced on one sequencing platform. Class I and class II HLA loci were covered by the typing at four-digit resolution. Typing coverage differed by locus: A, B, C, DRB1 and DQB1 were typed in roughly 629-630 donors, DQA1 in about 560, DPA1 in over 600, and DPB1 in 472. Because of strong linkage in the cohort, a handful of DR-DQ haplotypes were treated as single units for association and clustering. On average, approximately 250,000 unique TCR beta nucleotide sequences were sequenced per donor among a few hundred genotyped donors of the cohort, with approximately 18% of those sequences being non-productive.

Germline trimming amounts to 4 bases on V and 10 bases on J, with 3 as the count of junction bases outside the gene matches. Reading from cysteine to phenylalanine, the CDR3 counts 11 amino acids. Only CDR3 DNA remains: 33 bases, in frame from the first base. According to the germline V gene, CDR1 reads SNHLY and CDR2 reads FYNNEI. Library preparation used the immunoSEQ multiplex PCR assay. The multiplex PCR relied on a mix of 60 forward primers for TCR Vbeta segments and 13 reverse primers for TCR Jbeta segments. The CDR3 region of rearranged TCR beta genes was amplified from genomic DNA by a multiplex PCR assay. On the Illumina HiSeq System, the amplified TCR beta libraries were sequenced as 87-base-pair reads. The study's processing was this. A later analysis counted approximately 84 million unique TCR beta chains across the 550 to 800 repertoires, and some 11 million of these chains were shared by at least two donors. Raw reads were error-corrected and collapsed into unique sequences with a nearest-neighbor algorithm that merged closely related sequences to remove PCR and sequencing errors. CDR3 sequences were aligned to IMGT reference sequences to assign V, D and J gene segments. For a sequence to be retained, at least a six-nucleotide match to both a V gene segment and a J gene segment was required. A rearrangement counted as productive if the CDR3 had no stop codons and remained in frame with V and J, and every other rearrangement counted as non-productive. CDR3 was defined according to IMGT convention as the region running from the second conserved V-encoded cysteine to the conserved J-encoded phenylalanine. Sequences without an unambiguous match to a single V gene segment were excluded from the earlier analysis of almost 600 of the donors. An earlier analysis of several hundred of the donors called V segments functional above 56.7% productive rearrangements and segregating when the between-donor standard deviation exceeded 5%. To diagnose cytomegalovirus status from the catalog of TCR beta chain sequences, a statistical classification framework was built. A later analysis assigned V and J genes by comparing TCR nucleotide sequences with IMGT/GENE-DB human TR gene sequences. Using the TCRdist pipeline, a later analysis assigned CDR3 sequences along with most-parsimonious VDJ recombination scenarios. In a later analysis, every TCR beta chain was defined by the combination of its CDR3 amino acid sequence and its V-gene family, and reads without a unique V-gene family were dropped. A later analysis removed 500 to 600 highly shared, low-generation-probability nucleotide sequences to deal with suspected cross-contamination and a sequencing artifact. For each public chain, a later analysis derived a clonal expansion index from normalized ranks of inferred template counts within each repertoire. Generation probabilities in a later analysis came from a VDJ recombination model fitted to out-of-frame rearrangements, and those results were checked against IGoR. In a later analysis, TCR-TCR, TCR-HLA and TCR-CMV co-occurrence was scored with hypergeometric tests, and a repertoire-size bias correction was applied to TCR pairs. In a later analysis, false discovery rates were estimated by permuting HLA or CMV assignments 20 times. In a later analysis, co-occurring TCRs were grouped using DBSCAN, with TCRdist sequence similarity added in when clustering inside HLA-allele-positive subsets. For co-occurrence clustering, repertoires with fewer than 30,000 or more than 120,000 public chains were excluded, along with several repertoires with anomalous nucleotide sharing. TCRdb holds this immuneACCESS table with in-frame rearrangements only. Some clones are missing; in checked studies, unresolved V genes explain under half, and the rest has no known cause. From that table come the V and J calls and clone size; the DNA was used to work out D and trimming. This sample lists more than 150,000 clones; about 85% were detected once. 1.4% of the sample is in the top ten clones.

As concerns this clone: Its antigen is unknown. No base qualities exist here, and no much larger clone lies one base off it.

The cohort comprised 550 to 700 healthy bone marrow donors. All cohort members were sampled while nominally healthy, although unrecorded immune exposures were likely present. The donor tested CMV seropositive and was one of the 289 seropositive cohort members. Every donor gave a peripheral blood sample, and the peripheral blood mononuclear cells from that sample were used for TCR beta sequencing. The Qiagen DNeasy Blood Extraction Kit was used to extract genomic DNA from the blood cell samples. On the study overall, not on this receptor specifically: It was suggested by the authors that the approach could potentially be generalized to other disease states and immunological phenotypes. Cytomegalovirus status was reported to be diagnosed by the classifier with high specificity and sensitivity in both the original and validation cohorts. The only immune exposure information available for the cohort was CMV serostatus. A later analysis associated about 17,000 TCR beta sequences with specific HLA alleles at a false discovery rate of 0.05. In a later analysis, TCR association rates were found to vary across HLA loci, with the most associated TCRs seen for DRB1 alleles and the fewest for HLA-C alleles. Some IMGT-functional V segments, including TRBV6-2 and TRBV6-3, could not be distinguished by the 87-base-pair reads and were therefore excluded. A total of about 180 TCR beta chains were listed by the study as associated with cytomegalovirus. A cluster of highly shared sequence variants was judged likely to represent a technical artifact of the sequencing pipeline. An association between a missense DCLRE1C variant and V-gene and J-gene trimming of TCR beta chains was found in a later genetic analysis and replicated in an independent cohort. A few of the identified cytomegalovirus-associated TCR beta chains were confirmed in vitro to be specific for cytomegalovirus antigens. When HLA alleles, especially DR and DQ, strongly co-occurred, TCR associations were difficult to assign to individual alleles. In a later analysis, HLA-associated TCR beta chains showed more clonal expansion and lower generation probabilities than non-associated chains that were equally common. A later analysis reported that several top co-occurrence clusters appeared linked to parvovirus B19, influenza, CMV and Epstein-Barr virus. In a later analysis, most CMV-associated TCR beta chains were found to appear HLA-restricted, with HLA associations seemingly driven largely by CMV exposure. Compared with the roughly 670-donor mean, donors in an Asian-associated ancestry cluster had fewer N-insertions in productive TCRs, according to a later genetic analysis. Roughly uniform sequencing depth across donors was assumed in presence/absence analyses, although this assumption may not hold. In an earlier analysis of around 600 of the donors, most TCR beta V segments appeared in productive rearrangements about 90% or about 30% of the time, broadly matching IMGT annotations. While some public TCRs were present in many individuals, most TCR sequences turned up only very rarely across donors. Correlated functional status among segregating V segments might reflect linkage disequilibrium, but an unknown experimental factor could not be ruled out. This cohort had only TCR beta chains sequenced, and the lack of alpha or paired-chain data limited which features could be detected. A further reported finding was that TCR beta sequences accurately predicted the HLA-A and HLA-B alleles for most subjects in the first cohort. Because HLA typing was unavailable for some donors at each locus, only the typed subset was used in association tests. About 17 rarely observed V segments, including chromosome 9 orphons, were excluded from the earlier analysis of approximately 500 of the donors because counts were too low.

Sequencing input: PBMCs. This sequence was found in a girl aged 5 to 17 in good health and CMV-seropositive. Here the chain combines TRBV2 and TRBJ2-7, with 8 bases in between that match TRBD1. The encoded CDR3 is CASSADRDQYF. The DNA reads as follows: TGTGCCAGCAGTGCGGACAGGGACCAGTACTTC. The variable domain in full, with residues beyond the CDR3 obtained from the reference TRBV2 and TRBJ2-7 genes, is EPEVTQTPSHQVTQMGQEVILRCVPISNHLYFYWYRQILGQKVEFLVSFYNNEISEKSEIFDDQFSVERPDGSNFTLKIRSTKLEDSAMYFCASSADRDQYFGPGTRLTVT.